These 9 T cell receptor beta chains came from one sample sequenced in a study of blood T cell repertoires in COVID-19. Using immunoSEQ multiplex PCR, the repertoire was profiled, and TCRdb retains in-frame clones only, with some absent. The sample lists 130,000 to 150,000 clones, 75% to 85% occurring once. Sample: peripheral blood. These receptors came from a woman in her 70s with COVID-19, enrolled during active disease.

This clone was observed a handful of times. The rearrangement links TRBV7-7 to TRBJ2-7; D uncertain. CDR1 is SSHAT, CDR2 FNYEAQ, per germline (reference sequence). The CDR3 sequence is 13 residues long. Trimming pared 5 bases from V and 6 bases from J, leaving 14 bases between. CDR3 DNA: TGTGCCAGCAGCCCAGCAGTCAGGCTCGAGCAGTACTTC. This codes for CASSPAVRLEQYF.

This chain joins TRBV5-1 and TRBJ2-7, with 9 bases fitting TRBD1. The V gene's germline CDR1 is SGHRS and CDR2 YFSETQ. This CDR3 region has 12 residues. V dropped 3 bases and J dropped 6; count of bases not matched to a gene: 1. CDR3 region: CASSSDRGEQYF. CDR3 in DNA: TGCGCCAGCAGCTCGGACAGGGGCGAGCAGTACTTC.

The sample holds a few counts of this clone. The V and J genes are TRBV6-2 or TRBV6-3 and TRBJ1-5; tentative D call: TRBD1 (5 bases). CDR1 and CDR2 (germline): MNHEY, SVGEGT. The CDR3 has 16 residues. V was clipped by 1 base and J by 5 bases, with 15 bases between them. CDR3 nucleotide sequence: TGTGCCAGCAGTTACTACAAGCCAGGGTTTGATCAGCCCCAGCATTTT. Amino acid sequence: CASSYYKPGFDQPQHF.

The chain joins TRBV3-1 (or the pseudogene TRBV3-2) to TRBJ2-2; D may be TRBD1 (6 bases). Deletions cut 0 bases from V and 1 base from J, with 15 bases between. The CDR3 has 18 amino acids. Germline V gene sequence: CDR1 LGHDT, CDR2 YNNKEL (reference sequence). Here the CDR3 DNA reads TGTGCCAGCAGCCAAGACCTAGGGGGAAGGCGGAACACCGGGGAGCTGTTTTTT. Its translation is CASSQDLGGRRNTGELFF.

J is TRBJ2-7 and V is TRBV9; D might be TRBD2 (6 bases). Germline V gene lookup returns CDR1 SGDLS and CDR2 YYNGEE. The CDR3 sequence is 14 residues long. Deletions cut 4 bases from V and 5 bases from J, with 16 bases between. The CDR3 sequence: CASSIGRGSHEQYF. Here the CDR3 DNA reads TGTGCCAGCAGCATCGGGAGAGGGAGTCACGAGCAGTACTTC.

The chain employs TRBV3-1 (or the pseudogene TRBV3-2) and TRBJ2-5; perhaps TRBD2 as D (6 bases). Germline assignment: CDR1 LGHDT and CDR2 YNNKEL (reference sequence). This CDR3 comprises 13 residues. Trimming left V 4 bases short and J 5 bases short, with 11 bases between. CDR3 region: CASSPGVQETQYF. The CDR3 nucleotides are TGTGCCAGCAGCCCGGGAGTCCAGGAGACCCAGTACTTC.

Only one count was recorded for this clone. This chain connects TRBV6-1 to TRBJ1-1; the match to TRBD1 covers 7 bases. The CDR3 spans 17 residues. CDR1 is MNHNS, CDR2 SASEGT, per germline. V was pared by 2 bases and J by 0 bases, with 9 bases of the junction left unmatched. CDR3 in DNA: TGTGCCAGCAGTGAAAAGAGTTACAGGGGATTGAACACTGAAGCTTTCTTT. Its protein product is CASSEKSYRGLNTEAFF.

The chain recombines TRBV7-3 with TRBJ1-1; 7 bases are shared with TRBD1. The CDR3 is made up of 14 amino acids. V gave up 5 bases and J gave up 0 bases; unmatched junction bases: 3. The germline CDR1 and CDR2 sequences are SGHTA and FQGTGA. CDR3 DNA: TGTGCCAGCAGCCCGACAGGGCTGAACACTGAAGCTTTCTTT. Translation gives CASSPTGLNTEAFF.

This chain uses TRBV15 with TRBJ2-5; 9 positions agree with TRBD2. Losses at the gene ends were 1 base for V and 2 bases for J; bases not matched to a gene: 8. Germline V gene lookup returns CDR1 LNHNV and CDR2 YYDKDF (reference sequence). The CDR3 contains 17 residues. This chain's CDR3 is CATSRVAGGREQETQYF. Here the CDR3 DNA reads TGTGCCACCAGCAGAGTTGCGGGGGGGAGGGAGCAAGAGACCCAGTACTTC.